The rows below give T cell receptor beta chains drawn from one sample of a study of blood T cell repertoires in COVID-19. Clones were sequenced by immunoSEQ multiplex PCR, and TCRdb holds only the in-frame ones, with some missing. The sample shows approximately 210,000 clones, 92% of them seen only once. Sequenced material: peripheral blood. The receptors were gathered from a man aged 25 to 45 with acute or convalescent COVID-19. Each CDR3 is given with its conserved first and last residue. Fields, in order: V gene, D gene, J gene, clone size, CDR3 protein, CDR3 DNA. A D gene is named only where the DNA matches it firmly. The size field is filled for only some rows; it gives once, few, many or a size class.

>TRBV11-2|NA|TRBJ1-2|NA
CASSLVGGFYGYTF
TGTGCCAGCAGCTTAGTCGGGGGGTTTTATGGCTACACCTTC
>TRBV19|TRBD1|TRBJ1-1|NA
CATLRQGRGLGNTEAFF
TGTGCCACTCTACGACAGGGCAGGGGGCTAGGGAACACTGAAGCTTTCTTT
>TRBV29-1|TRBD2|TRBJ2-1|NA
CSGSRLAGGRNEQFF
TGCAGCGGGTCCCGACTAGCGGGAGGGCGGAATGAGCAGTTCTTC
>TRBV6-5|TRBD2|TRBJ2-5|once
CASGWGSGRETQYF
TGTGCCAGCGGTTGGGGTAGCGGGAGGGAGACCCAGTACTTC
>TRBV4-1|TRBD1|TRBJ2-7|NA
CASSQGRGLAYEQYF
TGCGCCAGCAGCCAAGGCAGGGGGCTCGCCTACGAGCAGTACTTC
>TRBV19|NA|TRBJ2-6|NA
CASSTGHSGANVLTF
TGTGCCAGTAGTACCGGACACTCTGGGGCCAACGTCCTGACTTTC
>TRBV27|NA|TRBJ2-7|NA
CASSGGVAALYEQYF
TGTGCCAGCAGTGGGGGCGTCGCGGCTCTCTACGAGCAGTACTTC
>TRBV6-2/TRBV6-3|TRBD2|TRBJ2-7|NA
CASSKGTSASGAYEQYF
TGTGCCAGCAGTAAAGGGACTAGCGCCTCGGGAGCCTACGAGCAGTACTTC
>TRBV28|NA|TRBJ1-1|NA
CASSTAGQNMNTEAFF
TGTGCCAGCTCCACTGCAGGACAGAACATGAACACTGAAGCTTTCTTT
>TRBV19|TRBD2|TRBJ2-7|NA
CASRIASGVSYEQYF
TGTGCCAGTAGAATTGCTAGCGGGGTCTCCTACGAGCAGTACTTC
>TRBV7-9|TRBD1|TRBJ2-5|NA
CASSLGTGHQETQYF
TGTGCCAGCAGCTTGGGGACAGGCCACCAAGAGACCCAGTACTTC
>TRBV6-6|NA|TRBJ1-5|NA
CASSRTGGNQPQHF
TGTGCCAGCAGTCGGACCGGGGGGAATCAGCCCCAGCATTTT
>TRBV28|TRBD1|TRBJ2-2|NA
CASSFIQGASTGELFF
TGTGCCAGCAGTTTTATACAGGGGGCAAGTACCGGGGAGCTGTTTTTT
>TRBV5-1|NA|TRBJ2-3|NA
CASSLVLTDTQYF
TGCGCCAGCAGCTTGGTACTGACAGATACGCAGTATTTT
>TRBV2|TRBD1|TRBJ1-1|NA
CASSSDRGVGEAFF
TGTGCCAGCAGTTCGGACAGGGGTGTGGGGGAAGCTTTCTTT
>TRBV2|NA|TRBJ1-5|NA
CASKGGDGNQPQHF
TGTGCCAGCAAAGGGGGTGATGGCAATCAGCCCCAGCATTTT
>TRBV6-4|NA|TRBJ1-1|NA
CASSEAQGQAEAFF
TGTGCCAGCAGTGAGGCTCAGGGCCAAGCTGAAGCTTTCTTT
>TRBV12-3/TRBV12-4|NA|TRBJ1-2|NA
CASSPGNPILNTF
TGTGCCAGCAGTCCAGGGAACCCGATATTAAACACCTTC
>TRBV18|NA|TRBJ1-2|NA
CASSLTLDSNSYGYTF
TGTGCCAGCTCACTGACCCTGGACAGCAACTCCTATGGCTACACCTTC
>TRBV3-1/TRBV3-2|TRBD1|TRBJ2-7|NA
CASSPRTGLDEQYF
TGTGCCAGCAGCCCAAGGACAGGCCTCGACGAGCAGTACTTC
>TRBV6-5|NA|TRBJ1-5|NA
CATQSGHGQPQHF
TGTGCCACTCAGTCAGGTCACGGTCAGCCCCAGCATTTT
>TRBV6-6|NA|TRBJ1-5|once
CASSYAGNSNQPQHF
TGTGCCAGCAGTTACGCAGGGAATAGCAATCAGCCCCAGCATTTT
>TRBV19|TRBD1|TRBJ2-5|NA
CASSHRQGGQETQYF
TGTGCCAGTAGCCACCGACAGGGCGGTCAAGAGACCCAGTACTTC
>TRBV11-2|NA|TRBJ2-1|NA
CASSPWRTGGHEQFF
TGTGCCAGCAGCCCCTGGAGGACGGGTGGGCATGAGCAGTTCTTC
>TRBV28|TRBD2|TRBJ2-7|NA
CASSLIAGGSPRKQYF
TGTGCCAGCAGTTTGATAGCGGGAGGTTCCCCCAGAAAGCAGTACTTC
>TRBV30|NA|TRBJ2-7|NA
CAWSAPTSGLGMGEQYF
TGTGCCTGGAGTGCCCCTACTTCCGGACTCGGGATGGGCGAGCAGTACTTC
>TRBV18|NA|TRBJ1-2|NA
CASSQGLANYGYTF
TGTGCCAGCTCACAGGGGTTAGCTAACTATGGCTACACCTTC
>TRBV7-3|TRBD1|TRBJ2-3|NA
CASSQGQGPDTQYF
TGTGCCAGCAGCCAAGGACAGGGCCCAGATACGCAGTATTTT
>TRBV5-1|NA|TRBJ2-5|NA
CASSSDSTQETQYF
TGCGCCAGCAGTTCGGACAGCACCCAAGAGACCCAGTACTTC
>TRBV5-1|TRBD1|TRBJ2-3|NA
CASSRGQGAADTQYF
TGCGCCAGCAGTAGAGGACAGGGGGCGGCAGATACGCAGTATTTT
>TRBV27|NA|TRBJ2-7|NA
CASSDGTRRYEQYF
TGTGCCAGCAGTGACGGGACACGGCGGTACGAGCAGTACTTC
>TRBV6-2/TRBV6-3|TRBD2|TRBJ2-7|NA
CASSPESGSSYEQYF
TGTGCCAGCAGCCCCGAAAGCGGGAGTAGCTACGAGCAGTACTTC
>TRBV5-1|NA|TRBJ1-6|NA
CASSYTYGGGSPLHF
TGCGCCAGCAGCTACACCTACGGGGGGGGATCACCCCTCCACTTT
>TRBV6-4|TRBD2|TRBJ2-1|NA
CASSDEVAGMDEQFF
TGTGCCAGCAGTGACGAGGTAGCGGGGATGGATGAGCAGTTCTTC
>TRBV5-1|TRBD1|TRBJ1-4|NA
CASSLTGTGNEKLFF
TGCGCCAGCAGCCTAACCGGGACAGGGAATGAAAAACTGTTTTTT
>TRBV30|NA|TRBJ2-1|NA
CAWSLGSSYNEQFF
TGTGCCTGGAGTCTGGGGAGCTCCTACAATGAGCAGTTCTTC
>TRBV4-2|NA|TRBJ2-7|NA
CASSPDRSYEQYF
TGTGCCAGCAGCCCAGACAGATCCTACGAGCAGTACTTC
>TRBV3-1/TRBV3-2|NA|TRBJ2-2|NA
CASSQNTGTNTGELFF
TGTGCCAGCAGCCAAAACACAGGGACGAACACCGGGGAGCTGTTTTTT
>TRBV5-1|TRBD2|TRBJ2-1|NA
CASSLLAGGNEQFF
TGCGCCAGCAGCTTACTAGCGGGGGGGAATGAGCAGTTCTTC
>TRBV7-2|NA|TRBJ1-4|NA
CASRAQGVVNEKLFF
TGTGCCAGCAGGGCACAAGGGGTCGTTAATGAAAAACTGTTTTTT
>TRBV7-8|NA|TRBJ2-7|NA
CASSFFSTDSYEQYF
TGTGCCAGCAGCTTCTTTTCGACAGACTCCTACGAGCAGTACTTC
>TRBV5-6|TRBD2|TRBJ2-1|NA
CASSHGGDPYNEQFF
TGTGCCAGCAGCCACGGGGGGGACCCTTACAATGAGCAGTTCTTC
>TRBV7-9|NA|TRBJ1-2|NA
CASSLRQFYGYTF
TGTGCCAGCAGCTTAAGACAGTTCTATGGCTACACCTTC
>TRBV21-1|NA|TRBJ2-3|once
CASSKVRGWRGGYVPDTQYF
TGTGCCAGCAGCAAAGTGCGGGGCTGGCGGGGGGGCTACGTACCAGATACGCAGTATTTT
>TRBV11-3|TRBD2|TRBJ2-5|NA
CASSLKTSGQETQYF
TGTGCCAGCAGCTTAAAGACTAGCGGGCAAGAGACCCAGTACTTC